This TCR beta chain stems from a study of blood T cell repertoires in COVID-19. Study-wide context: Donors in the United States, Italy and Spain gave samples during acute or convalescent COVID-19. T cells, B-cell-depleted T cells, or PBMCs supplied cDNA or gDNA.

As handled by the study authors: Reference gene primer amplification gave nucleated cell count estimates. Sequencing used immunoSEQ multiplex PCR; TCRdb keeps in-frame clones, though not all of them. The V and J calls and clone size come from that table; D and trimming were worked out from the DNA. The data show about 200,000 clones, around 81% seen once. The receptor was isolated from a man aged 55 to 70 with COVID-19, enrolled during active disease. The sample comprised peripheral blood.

The CDR3 here is CSITGTSGQSGGELFF. CDR3 DNA: TGCAGCATAACCGGGACTAGCGGCCAAAGCGGCGGGGAGCTGTTTTTT. The chain recombines TRBV29-1 with TRBJ2-2; 11 positions match TRBD2. Looked up from germline, CDR1 is SQVTM and CDR2 is ANQGSEA. V lost 8 bases, J lost 7 bases, and 15 bases stayed unmatched. The CDR3 has 16 amino acids.